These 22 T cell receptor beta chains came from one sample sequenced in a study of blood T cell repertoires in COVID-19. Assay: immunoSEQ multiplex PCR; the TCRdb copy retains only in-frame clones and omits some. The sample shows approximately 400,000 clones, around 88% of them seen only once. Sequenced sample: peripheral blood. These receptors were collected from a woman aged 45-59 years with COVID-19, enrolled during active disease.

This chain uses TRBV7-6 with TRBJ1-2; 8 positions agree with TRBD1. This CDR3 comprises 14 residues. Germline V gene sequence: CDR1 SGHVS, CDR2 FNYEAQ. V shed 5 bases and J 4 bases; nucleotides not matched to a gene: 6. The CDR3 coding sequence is TGTGCCAGCAGCCCTCAGGGGGCTGGCTATGGCTACACCTTC. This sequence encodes CASSPQGAGYGYTF. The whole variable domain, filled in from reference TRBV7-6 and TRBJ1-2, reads GAGVSQSPRYKVTKRGQDVALRCDPISGHVSLYWYRQALGQGPEFLTYFNYEAQQDKSGLPNDRFSAERPEGSISTLTIQRTEQRDSAMYRCASSPQGAGYGYTFGSGTRLTVV.

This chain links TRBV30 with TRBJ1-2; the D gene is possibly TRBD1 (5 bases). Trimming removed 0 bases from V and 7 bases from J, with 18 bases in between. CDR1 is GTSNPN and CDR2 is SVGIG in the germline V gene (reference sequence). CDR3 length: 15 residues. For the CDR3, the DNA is TGTGCCTGGAGTGTAGATCCAGGGCCCCGAGGTGGCTACACCTTC. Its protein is CAWSVDPGPRGGYTF.

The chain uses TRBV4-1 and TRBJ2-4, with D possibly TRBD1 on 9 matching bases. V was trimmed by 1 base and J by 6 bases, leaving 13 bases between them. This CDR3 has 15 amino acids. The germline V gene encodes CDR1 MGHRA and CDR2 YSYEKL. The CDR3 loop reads CASSQVAGQGNIQYF. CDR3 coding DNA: TGCGCCAGCAGCCAAGTAGCGGGACAGGGAAACATTCAGTACTTC.

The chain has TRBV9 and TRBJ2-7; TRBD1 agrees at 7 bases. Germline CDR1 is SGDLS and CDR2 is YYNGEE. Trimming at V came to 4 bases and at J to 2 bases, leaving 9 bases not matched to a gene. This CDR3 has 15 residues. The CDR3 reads CASSIRQGAPYEQYF. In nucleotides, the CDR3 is TGTGCCAGCAGCATCAGACAGGGAGCACCCTACGAGCAGTACTTC.

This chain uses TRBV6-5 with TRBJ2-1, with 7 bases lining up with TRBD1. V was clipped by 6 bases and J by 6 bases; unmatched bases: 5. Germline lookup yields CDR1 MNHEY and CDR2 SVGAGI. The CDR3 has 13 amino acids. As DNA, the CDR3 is TGTGCCAGCAGCCTCGACAGGGCCAATGAGCAGTTCTTC. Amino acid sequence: CASSLDRANEQFF.

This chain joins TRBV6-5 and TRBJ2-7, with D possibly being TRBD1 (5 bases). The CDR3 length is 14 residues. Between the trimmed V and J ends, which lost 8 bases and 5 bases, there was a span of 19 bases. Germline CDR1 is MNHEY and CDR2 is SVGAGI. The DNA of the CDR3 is TGTGCCAGCCATCTCGCCGCAGGGAACCACGAGCAGTACTTC. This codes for CASHLAAGNHEQYF.

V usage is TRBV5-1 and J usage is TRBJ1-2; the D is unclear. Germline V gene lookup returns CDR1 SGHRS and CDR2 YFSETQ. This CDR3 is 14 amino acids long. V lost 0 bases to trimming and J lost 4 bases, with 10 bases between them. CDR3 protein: CASSLAQATYGYTF. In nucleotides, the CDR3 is TGCGCCAGCAGCTTGGCCCAAGCGACCTATGGCTACACCTTC.

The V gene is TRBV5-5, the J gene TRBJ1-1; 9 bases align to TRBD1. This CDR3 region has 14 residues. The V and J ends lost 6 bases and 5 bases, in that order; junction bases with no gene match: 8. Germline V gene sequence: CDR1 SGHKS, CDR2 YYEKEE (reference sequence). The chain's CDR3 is CASTMGQGVTEAFF. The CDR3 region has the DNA TGTGCCAGCACCATGGGACAGGGTGTAACTGAAGCTTTCTTT.

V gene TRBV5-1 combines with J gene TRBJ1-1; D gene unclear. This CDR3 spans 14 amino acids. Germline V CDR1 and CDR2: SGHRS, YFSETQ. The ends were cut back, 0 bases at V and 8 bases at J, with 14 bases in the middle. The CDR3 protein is CASSLGQSAREAFF. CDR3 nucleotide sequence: TGCGCCAGCAGCTTGGGGCAGTCAGCTAGGGAAGCTTTCTTT.

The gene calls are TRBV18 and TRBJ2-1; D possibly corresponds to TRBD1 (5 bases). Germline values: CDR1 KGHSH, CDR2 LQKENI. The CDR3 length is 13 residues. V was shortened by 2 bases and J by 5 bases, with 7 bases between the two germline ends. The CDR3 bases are TGTGCCAGCTCACCAGAACAGGACAATGAGCAGTTCTTC. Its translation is CASSPEQDNEQFF. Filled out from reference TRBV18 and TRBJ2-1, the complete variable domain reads NAGVMQNPRHLVRRRGQEARLRCSPMKGHSHVYWYRQLPEEGLKFMVYLQKENIIDESGMPKERFSAEFPKEGPSILRIQQVVRGDSAAYFCASSPEQDNEQFFGPGTRLTVL.

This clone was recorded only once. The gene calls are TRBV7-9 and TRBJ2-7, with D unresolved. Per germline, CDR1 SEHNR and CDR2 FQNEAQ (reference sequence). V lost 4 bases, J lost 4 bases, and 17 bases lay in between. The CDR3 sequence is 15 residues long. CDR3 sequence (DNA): TGTGCCAGCAGCTCCATGGGTGCGACTGGATACGAGCAGTACTTC. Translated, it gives CASSSMGATGYEQYF.

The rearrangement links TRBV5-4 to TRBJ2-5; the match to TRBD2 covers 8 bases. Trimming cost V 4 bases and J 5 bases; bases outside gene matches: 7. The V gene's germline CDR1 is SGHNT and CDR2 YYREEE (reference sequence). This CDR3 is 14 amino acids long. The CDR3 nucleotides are TGTGCCAGCAGCAACCCGGGACTAGGGGAGACCCAGTACTTC. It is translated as CASSNPGLGETQYF.

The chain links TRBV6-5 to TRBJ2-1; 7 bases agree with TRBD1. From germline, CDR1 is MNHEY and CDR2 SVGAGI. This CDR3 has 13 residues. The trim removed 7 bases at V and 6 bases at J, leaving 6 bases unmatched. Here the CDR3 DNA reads TGTGCCAGCACCTGGGACAGACCCAATGAGCAGTTCTTC. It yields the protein CASTWDRPNEQFF.

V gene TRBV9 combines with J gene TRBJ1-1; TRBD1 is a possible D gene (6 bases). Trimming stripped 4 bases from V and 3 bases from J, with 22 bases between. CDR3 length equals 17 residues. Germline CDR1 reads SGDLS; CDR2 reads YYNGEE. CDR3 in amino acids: CASSSPKGGGRDTEAFF. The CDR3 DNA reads TGTGCCAGCAGCTCCCCAAAGGGGGGGGGCCGAGACACTGAAGCTTTCTTT.

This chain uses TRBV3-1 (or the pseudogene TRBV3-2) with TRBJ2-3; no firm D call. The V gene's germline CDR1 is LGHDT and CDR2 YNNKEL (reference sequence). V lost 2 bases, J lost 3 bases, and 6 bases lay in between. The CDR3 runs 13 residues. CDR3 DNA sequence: TGTGCCAGCAGCCAAAGTAGAACAGATACGCAGTATTTT. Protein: CASSQSRTDTQYF.

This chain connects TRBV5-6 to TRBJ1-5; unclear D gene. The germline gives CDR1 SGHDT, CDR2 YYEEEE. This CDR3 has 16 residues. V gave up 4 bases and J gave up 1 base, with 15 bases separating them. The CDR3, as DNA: TGTGCCAGCAGCATGGGATCGGGTTGGAGCAATCAGCCCCAGCATTTT. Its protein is CASSMGSGWSNQPQHF.

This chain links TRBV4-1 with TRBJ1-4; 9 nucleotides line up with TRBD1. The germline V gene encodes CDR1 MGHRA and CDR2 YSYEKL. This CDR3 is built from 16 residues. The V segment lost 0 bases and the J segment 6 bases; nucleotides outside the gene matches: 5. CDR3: CASSQEGTGSYEKLFF. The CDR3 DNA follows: TGCGCCAGCAGCCAAGAGGGGACAGGGTCGTATGAAAAACTGTTTTTT.

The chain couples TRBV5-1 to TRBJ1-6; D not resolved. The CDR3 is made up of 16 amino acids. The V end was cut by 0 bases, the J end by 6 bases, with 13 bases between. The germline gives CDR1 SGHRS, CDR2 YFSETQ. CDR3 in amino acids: CASSLGGALVNSPLHF. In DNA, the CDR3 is TGCGCCAGCAGCTTGGGAGGAGCCCTCGTTAATTCACCCCTCCACTTT.

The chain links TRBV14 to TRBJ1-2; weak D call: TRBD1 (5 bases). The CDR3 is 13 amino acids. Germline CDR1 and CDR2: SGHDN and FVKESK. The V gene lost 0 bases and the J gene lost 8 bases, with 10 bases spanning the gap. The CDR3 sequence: CASSQELREGYTF. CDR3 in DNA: TGTGCCAGCAGCCAAGAGCTCAGGGAAGGCTACACCTTC.

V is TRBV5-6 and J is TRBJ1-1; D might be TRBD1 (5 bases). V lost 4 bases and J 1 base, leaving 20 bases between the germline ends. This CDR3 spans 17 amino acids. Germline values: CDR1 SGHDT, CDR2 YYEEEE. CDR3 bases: TGTGCCAGCAGCCCGAGCCGATCCGACAGACCGAACACTGAAGCTTTCTTT. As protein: CASSPSRSDRPNTEAFF.

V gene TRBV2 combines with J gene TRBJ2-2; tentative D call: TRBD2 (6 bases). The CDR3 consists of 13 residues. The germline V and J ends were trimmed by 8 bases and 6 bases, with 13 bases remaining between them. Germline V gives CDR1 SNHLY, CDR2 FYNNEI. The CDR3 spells CASRRGEAGELFF. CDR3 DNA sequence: TGTGCCAGCCGAAGAGGGGAGGCCGGGGAGCTGTTTTTT.

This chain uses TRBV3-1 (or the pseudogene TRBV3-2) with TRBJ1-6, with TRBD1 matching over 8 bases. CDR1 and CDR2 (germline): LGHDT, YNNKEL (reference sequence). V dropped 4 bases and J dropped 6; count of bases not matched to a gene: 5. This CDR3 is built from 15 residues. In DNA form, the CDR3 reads TGTGCCAGCAGCCGAGAAGACAGGGGTAATTCACCCCTCCACTTT. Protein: CASSREDRGNSPLHF.